This T cell receptor (beta chain) is drawn from a study of blood T cells in healthy people across ages. Through a sample-barcoded 5' primer and a J-beta primer mix, a second PCR was run for roughly 6 to 11 cycles. TCRdb itself ran the 5' RACE reads through MiXCR, one entry per CDR3 protein. Here the sample spans 700,000 to 850,000 distinct CDR3 sequences, 50% to 65% being singletons. CDR1 and CDR2 from the germline V gene are LGHDT and YNNKEL (reference sequence). V was clipped by 0 bases and J by 1 base; unmatched bases: 11. This CDR3 is 18 amino acids long. This clonotype was counted only a few times.

Sequenced input: blood. This TCR derives from a man older than 75 in good health. The chain joins TRBV3-1 to TRBJ2-7; 8 bases line up with TRBD2. The CDR3 loop is CASSQDRPSGQLSYEQYF. In DNA, the CDR3 is TGTGCCAGCAGCCAAGATAGGCCTAGCGGGCAACTTTCCTACGAGCAGTACTTC.